Detailed here is one T cell receptor (beta chain). Its specificity is not known. Naive CD8 isolation took CD45RO-negative cells positively selected for CCR7 and excluded terminally differentiated effector memory CD45RA+ cells. The sample comes from a study of shared clonotypes between healthy human individuals. Study outcomes and limitations: Richness estimates generally favored naive over memory subsets. It was the few donors that limited the genetic and exposure-history diversity represented. Rarefaction revealed incomplete sorted-subset sequencing despite large depth.

Sorted-subset replicate PCR reactions were performed with approximately 200 ng DNA, corresponding to tens of thousands of T cell genomes. TCRdb's copy holds only in-frame clones and misses some; the assay was immunoSEQ multiplex PCR. The sample holds a few million clones, 80% to 95% seen once. The specimen sequenced was naive CD8+ T cells from PBMCs. The receptor's source is a man in his late teens or twenties in good health. Some clones in this sample may be carry-over from other donors' samples.

As DNA, the CDR3 is TGTGCCAGCAGCACCGGTGCGCAGCCCTACGAGCAGTACTTC. It specifies CASSTGAQPYEQYF. V is TRBV7-9 and J is TRBJ2-7, with D hard to call. This CDR3 comprises 14 residues. CDR1 and CDR2 from the germline V gene are SEHNR and FQNEAQ (reference sequence). V lost 5 bases, J lost 2 bases, and 13 bases lay in between.